This paragraph reports one T cell receptor beta chain. This sample is drawn from a study of OX40 agonist ivuxolimab in advanced cancers. Across the whole study: Males comprised about 84% of the group, whose mean age was about 60 years (range roughly 23 to 80).

V lost 7 bases to trimming and J lost 5 bases, with 15 bases between them. The CDR3 consists of 13 residues. Germline CDR1 is MGHDK and CDR2 is SYGVNS. Sequenced by immunoSEQ multiplex PCR; TCRdb stores in-frame clones only, minus some. The repertoire holds about 30,000 clones, with less than 85% as singletons. The input for sequencing was CD4+ or CD8+ T cells sorted from blood, taken in a trial of the OX40 agonist ivuxolimab. The chain uses TRBV25-1 and TRBJ2-7, with D possibly being TRBD1 (6 bases). This clonotype originated in an adult with an advanced solid tumor such as melanoma, head and neck, liver or kidney cancer. The DNA of the CDR3 is TGTGCCAGCAACCACTTAAACAGGGACGAGCAGTACTTC. It translates to CASNHLNRDEQYF.